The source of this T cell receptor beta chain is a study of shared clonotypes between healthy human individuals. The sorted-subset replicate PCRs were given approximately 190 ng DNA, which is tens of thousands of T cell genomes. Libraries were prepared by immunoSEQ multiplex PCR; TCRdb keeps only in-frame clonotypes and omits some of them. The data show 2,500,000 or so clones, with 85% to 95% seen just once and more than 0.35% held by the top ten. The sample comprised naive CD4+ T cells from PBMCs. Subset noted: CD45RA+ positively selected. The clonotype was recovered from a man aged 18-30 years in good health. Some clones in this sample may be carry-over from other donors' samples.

CDR3 in amino acids: CASSTRGQIYEQYF. CDR3 in DNA: TGTGCCAGTAGTACGAGAGGACAAATCTACGAGCAGTACTTC. The rearrangement links TRBV19 to TRBJ2-7; possibly TRBD1 for D (5 bases). V lost 4 bases to trimming and J lost 3 bases, with 13 bases between them. This CDR3 spans 14 amino acids. Germline CDR1 reads LNHDA; CDR2 reads SQIVND (reference sequence).